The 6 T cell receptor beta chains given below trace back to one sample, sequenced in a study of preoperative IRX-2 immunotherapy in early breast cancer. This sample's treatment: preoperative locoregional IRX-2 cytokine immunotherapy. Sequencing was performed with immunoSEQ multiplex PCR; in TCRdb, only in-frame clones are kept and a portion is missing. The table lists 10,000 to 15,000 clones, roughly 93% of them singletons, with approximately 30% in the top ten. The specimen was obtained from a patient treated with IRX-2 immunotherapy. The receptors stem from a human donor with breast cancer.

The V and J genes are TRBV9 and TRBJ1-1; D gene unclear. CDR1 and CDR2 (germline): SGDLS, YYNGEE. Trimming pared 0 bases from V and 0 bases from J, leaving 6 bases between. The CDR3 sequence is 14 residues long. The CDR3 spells CASSVEEMNTEAFF. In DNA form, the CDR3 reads TGTGCCAGCAGCGTAGAGGAGATGAACACTGAAGCTTTCTTT. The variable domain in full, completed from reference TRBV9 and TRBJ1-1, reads DSGVTQTPKHLITATGQRVTLRCSPRSGDLSVYWYQQSLDQGLQFLIQYYNGEERAKGNILERFSAQQFPDLHSELNLSSLELGDSALYFCASSVEEMNTEAFFGQGTRLTVV.

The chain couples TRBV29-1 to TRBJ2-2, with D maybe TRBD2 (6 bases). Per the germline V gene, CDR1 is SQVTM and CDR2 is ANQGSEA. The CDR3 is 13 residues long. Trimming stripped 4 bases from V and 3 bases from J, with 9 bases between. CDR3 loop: CSVGTTHTGELFF. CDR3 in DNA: TGCAGCGTTGGGACTACCCACACCGGGGAGCTGTTTTTT.

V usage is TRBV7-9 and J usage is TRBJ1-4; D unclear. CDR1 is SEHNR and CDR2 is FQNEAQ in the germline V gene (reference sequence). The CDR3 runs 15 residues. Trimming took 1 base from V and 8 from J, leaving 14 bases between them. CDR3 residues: CASSLGAGLREKLFF. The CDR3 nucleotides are TGTGCCAGCAGCTTAGGAGCGGGGTTACGGGAAAAACTGTTTTTT.

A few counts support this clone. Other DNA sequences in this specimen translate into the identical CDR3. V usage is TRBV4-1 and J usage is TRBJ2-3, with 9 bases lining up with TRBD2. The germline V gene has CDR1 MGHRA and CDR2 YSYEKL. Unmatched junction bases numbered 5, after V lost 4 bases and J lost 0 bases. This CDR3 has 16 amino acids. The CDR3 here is CASSLTRGGSTDTQYF. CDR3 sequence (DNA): TGCGCCAGCAGCCTAACGCGGGGGGGAAGCACAGATACGCAGTATTTT.

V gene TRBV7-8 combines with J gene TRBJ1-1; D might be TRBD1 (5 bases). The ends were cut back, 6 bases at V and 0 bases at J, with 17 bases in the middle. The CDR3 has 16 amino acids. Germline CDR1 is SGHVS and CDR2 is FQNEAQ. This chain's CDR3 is CASSFGRLGVNTEAFF. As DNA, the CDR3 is TGTGCCAGCAGTTTCGGGAGGCTGGGGGTGAACACTGAAGCTTTCTTT.

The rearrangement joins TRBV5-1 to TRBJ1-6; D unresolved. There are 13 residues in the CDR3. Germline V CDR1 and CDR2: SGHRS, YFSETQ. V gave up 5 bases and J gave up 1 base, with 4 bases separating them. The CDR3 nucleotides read TGCGCCAGCAGGGAATCCTATAATTCACCCCTCCACTTT. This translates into CASRESYNSPLHF.